This T cell receptor beta chain was identified during a study of CD8 T cells in Susac syndrome. Reverse transcription of about 0.5 to 1 ug RNA used random hexamers. TCRdb recomputed calls from the immunoSEQ multiplex PCR reads with MiXCR, one row per CDR3 protein. The sample has 150,000 to 250,000 distinct CDR3 sequences; nearly 95% are singletons. In germline, CDR1 is LNHDA, CDR2 SQIVND (reference sequence). The CDR3 sequence is 17 residues long. Trimming stripped 6 bases from V and 13 bases from J, with 30 bases between. Input material: CD4+ T cells from PBMCs. The TCR comes from a human donor with multiple sclerosis. The chain uses TRBV19 and TRBJ1-4; tentative D call: TRBD1 (5 bases). The CDR3, as DNA: TGTGCCAGTAGCCTTGCCCACGGGGGAGGCATCCCGGCGGGACTGTTTTTT. It yields the protein CASSLAHGGGIPAGLFF.